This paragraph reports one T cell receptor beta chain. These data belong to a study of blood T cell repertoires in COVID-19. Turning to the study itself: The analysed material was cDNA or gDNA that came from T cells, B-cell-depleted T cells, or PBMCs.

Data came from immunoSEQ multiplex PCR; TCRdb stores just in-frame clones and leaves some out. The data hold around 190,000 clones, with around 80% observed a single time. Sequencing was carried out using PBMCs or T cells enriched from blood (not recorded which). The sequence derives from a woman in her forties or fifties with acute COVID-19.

The CDR3 region is CASSLVAGGPRDTQYF. CDR3 sequence (DNA): TGTGCCAGCAGTTTAGTGGCGGGGGGGCCTAGGGATACGCAGTATTTT. The chain uses TRBV27 and TRBJ2-3; 9 nucleotides match TRBD2. The trim removed 2 bases at V and 6 bases at J, leaving 9 bases unmatched. CDR1 is MNHEY and CDR2 is SMNVEV in the germline V gene (reference sequence). This CDR3 spans 16 amino acids.